Sequencing of this T cell receptor (beta chain) was carried out in a study of blood T cell repertoires in COVID-19. For the study at large: Samples taken during acute and convalescent COVID-19 were collected in the United States, Italy and Spain. Nucleic acid was either cDNA or gDNA, and it came from T cells, B-cell-depleted T cells, or PBMCs.

Original data processing: From reference gene primer amplification, estimates of nucleated cell counts were derived. The repertoire was sequenced with immunoSEQ multiplex PCR; TCRdb's copy has only in-frame clones and lacks some. From that table come the V and J calls and clone size; the DNA was used to work out D and trimming. Seen here are roughly 79,000 clones, about nine tenths observed once, and the top ten hold around 6.3%. Germline V gene lookup returns CDR1 LNHDA and CDR2 SQIVND (reference sequence). Trimming cost V 3 bases and J 4 bases; bases outside gene matches: 5. The CDR3 extends over 15 amino acids.

Input material: peripheral blood. This receptor was taken from a woman aged 45-65 years with acute or convalescent COVID-19. The chain uses TRBV19 and TRBJ1-2, with TRBD1 matching over 10 bases. CDR3: CASSIGQGEVYGYTF. The CDR3 nucleotides are TGTGCCAGTAGTATCGGACAGGGGGAGGTCTATGGCTACACCTTC.